The 20 T cell receptor beta chains given below trace back to one sample, sequenced in a study of cytomegalovirus exposure and HLA in healthy donors. Researchers ran the PCR with 60 Vbeta and 13 Jbeta primers. Repertoires were generated with immunoSEQ multiplex PCR, while TCRdb's copy carries only in-frame clones and drops some. The sample holds approximately 240,000 clones, more than 75% seen once. The specimen sequenced was PBMCs. These receptors were collected from a woman aged 40 to 50 in good health and CMV-seropositive.

The J gene is TRBJ2-7, the V gene TRBV7-9; perhaps TRBD1 as D (6 bases). The CDR3 runs 13 residues. The germline CDR1 and CDR2 sequences are SEHNR and FQNEAQ (reference sequence). V lost 8 bases and J 4 bases, leaving 15 bases between the germline ends. The CDR3 region is CASRTGKYYEQYF. The CDR3 nucleotides are TGTGCCAGCCGAACAGGGAAGTATTACGAGCAGTACTTC.

This clone showed up just a few times. The chain carries TRBV27 and TRBJ1-5; D is unresolved. V shed 5 bases and J shed 4 bases, with 12 bases lying between them. Germline CDR1 is MNHEY and CDR2 is SMNVEV (reference sequence). This CDR3 comprises 14 residues. The CDR3 DNA sequence: TGTGCCAGCAGTCTCGTATTTAGAAATCAGCCCCAGCATTTT. The encoded protein is CASSLVFRNQPQHF.

This clone turned up a few times. The chain is built from TRBV5-4 and TRBJ1-6; 7 nucleotides line up with TRBD1. V trimming: 4 bases; J trimming: 5 bases; junction bases outside the gene matches: 6. The CDR3 contains 15 residues. Germline lookup yields CDR1 SGHNT and CDR2 YYREEE (reference sequence). The CDR3, as DNA: TGTGCCAGCAGCGAGGGACAGTTAAATAATTCACCCCTCCACTTT. This encodes CASSEGQLNNSPLHF.

With regard to this clone: At the DNA level, this CDR3 is encoded by other sequences in the same sample as well. The genes are TRBV18 and TRBJ1-3; D remains unclear. This CDR3 region has 15 residues. Germline-derived CDR1 and CDR2 are KGHSH and LQKENI. Trimming took 3 bases from V and 0 from J, leaving 9 bases between them. The CDR3 region is CASSPPGSSGNTIYF. The DNA of the CDR3 is TGTGCCAGCTCACCGCCGGGGAGCTCTGGAAACACCATATATTTT.

In nucleotides, the CDR3 is TGTGCCAGCAGCTCCCCTAACACAGATACGCAGTATTTT. Amino acid sequence: CASSSPNTDTQYF. The chain has TRBV7-2 and TRBJ2-3, with D uncertain. Trimming cost V 4 bases and J 2 bases, with 7 bases left between them. This CDR3 has 13 amino acids. The germline CDR1 and CDR2 sequences are SGHTA and FQGNSA.

This clone has only one observation. The rearrangement links TRBV5-4 to TRBJ1-1; 8 bases align to TRBD1. The CDR3 loop spans 15 amino acids. Trimming removed 3 bases from V and 4 bases from J; junction bases left unmatched: 8. Germline lookup yields CDR1 SGHNT and CDR2 YYREEE (reference sequence). The CDR3 protein is CASSSSRGPGTEAFF. The CDR3 DNA follows: TGTGCCAGCAGCTCTTCCAGGGGGCCGGGCACTGAAGCTTTCTTT.

The V gene is TRBV19, the J gene TRBJ2-7; D is possibly TRBD1 (6 bases). This CDR3 spans 16 amino acids. V dropped 5 bases and J dropped 2 bases, with 19 bases sitting between them. The germline CDR1 and CDR2 sequences are LNHDA and SQIVND (reference sequence). CDR3 DNA: TGTGCCAGTAGTCCACCAGACAGGCTAAACCCCTACGAGCAGTACTTC. It codes for CASSPPDRLNPYEQYF.

The J gene is TRBJ1-5, the V gene TRBV6-1; a possible D gene is TRBD1 (6 bases). This CDR3 has 16 residues. V was clipped by 2 bases and J by 0 bases, with 11 bases between them. Germline loops: CDR1 MNHNS, CDR2 SASEGT. This CDR3 reads CASSESGVYSNQPQHF. In DNA form, the CDR3 reads TGTGCCAGCAGTGAATCAGGGGTCTATAGCAATCAGCCCCAGCATTTT.

V gene TRBV7-9 combines with J gene TRBJ2-3, with TRBD1 matching over 8 bases. Germline V gives CDR1 SEHNR, CDR2 FQNEAQ (reference sequence). This CDR3 comprises 15 residues. The ends lost 5 bases at V and 2 bases at J; junction bases unmatched: 6. For the CDR3, the DNA is TGTGCCAGCAGCCCTACAGGGGGTTACACAGATACGCAGTATTTT. The encoded protein is CASSPTGGYTDTQYF. The entire variable domain, with the rest obtained from reference TRBV7-9 and TRBJ2-3, is as follows: DTGVSQNPRHKITKRGQNVTFRCDPISEHNRLYWYRQTLGQGPEFLTYFQNEAQLEKSRLLSDRFSAERPKGSFSTLEIQRTEQGDSAMYLCASSPTGGYTDTQYFGPGTRLTVL.

The chain recombines TRBV7-9 with TRBJ2-7; 9 bases fit TRBD2. V shed 2 bases, J shed 1 base, and the junction held 9 bases outside the gene matches. The CDR3 is made up of 17 amino acids. Germline V gives CDR1 SEHNR, CDR2 FQNEAQ (reference sequence). CDR3 amino acids: CASSLHLAGPSSYEQYF. The CDR3 nucleotides are TGTGCCAGCAGCTTACATCTAGCGGGGCCGTCTTCCTACGAGCAGTACTTC.

V gene TRBV9 combines with J gene TRBJ2-7; 8 nucleotides agree with TRBD1. The CDR3 is 17 amino acids. V gave up 1 base and J gave up 2 bases; unmatched junction bases: 11. CDR1 and CDR2 from the germline V gene are SGDLS and YYNGEE. CDR3 protein: CASSVTPLRDRTYEQYF. The CDR3 nucleotides are TGTGCCAGCAGCGTAACCCCCCTCCGGGACAGGACCTACGAGCAGTACTTC.

This chain links TRBV6-1 with TRBJ1-6, with 7 bases aligning to TRBD1. Germline values: CDR1 MNHNS, CDR2 SASEGT. The CDR3 totals 15 residues. J was trimmed by 4 bases and V by 7 bases; bases with no gene match: 7. This CDR3 is CASITDRAYNSPLHF. The CDR3 coding sequence is TGTGCCAGCATTACTGACAGGGCTTATAATTCACCCCTCCACTTT.

The chain carries TRBV7-2 and TRBJ1-4; 12 bases are a match to TRBD1. With V trimmed by 5 bases and J by 8 bases, 6 bases remained unmatched. The CDR3 totals 15 residues. Germline CDR1 and CDR2: SGHTA and FQGNSA. Written as DNA, the CDR3 is TGTGCCAGCAGCCGGGACAGGGGGCGGGGGGAAAAACTGTTTTTT. This codes for CASSRDRGRGEKLFF.

V usage is TRBV30 and J usage is TRBJ1-1, with 9 bases fitting TRBD1. The CDR3 is 15 amino acids. From germline, CDR1 is GTSNPN and CDR2 SVGIG (reference sequence). Unmatched junction bases numbered 7, after V lost 4 bases and J lost 1 base. CDR3 region: CAWIRDRVANTEAFF. The DNA of the CDR3 is TGTGCCTGGATCCGGGACAGGGTGGCGAACACTGAAGCTTTCTTT. Full variable domain (missing parts from reference TRBV30 and TRBJ1-1): SQTIHQWPATLVQPVGSPLSLECTVEGTSNPNLYWYRQAAGRGLQLLFYSVGIGQISSEVPQNLSASRPQDRQFILSSKKLLLSDSGFYLCAWIRDRVANTEAFFGQGTRLTVV.

J is TRBJ2-5 and V is TRBV5-8; 7 bases map to TRBD2. The closer fit of TRBJ2-7 to the DNA end suggests the J call may be wrong. The CDR3 loop spans 17 amino acids. Germline-derived CDR1 and CDR2 are SGHTS and YDEGEE. CDR3 sequence reads: CASSFGTIPPPGYEQYF. Here the CDR3 DNA reads TGTGCCAGCAGCTTCGGGACTATACCGCCCCCCGGCTACGAGCAGTACTTC.

The J gene is TRBJ1-4, the V gene TRBV5-1, with TRBD1 identical over 8 bases. The CDR3 runs to 15 residues. CDR1 and CDR2 from the germline V gene are SGHRS and YFSETQ. The trim removed 1 base at V and 8 bases at J, leaving 7 bases unmatched. This CDR3 reads CASSLPDRGREKLFF. The CDR3 nucleotides read TGCGCCAGCAGCTTGCCTGACAGGGGACGGGAAAAACTGTTTTTT. The full variable domain, in which reference TRBV5-1 and TRBJ1-4 provide the parts outside the CDR3, is KAGVTQTPRYLIKTRGQQVTLSCSPISGHRSVSWYQQTPGQGLQFLFEYFSETQRNKGNFPGRFSGRQFSNSRSEMNVSTLELGDSALYLCASSLPDRGREKLFFGSGTQLSVL.

The chain has TRBV14 and TRBJ2-3, with D perhaps TRBD2 (5 bases). The ends were cut back, 4 bases at V and 1 base at J, with 12 bases in the middle. CDR1 is SGHDN, CDR2 FVKESK, per germline. The CDR3 extends over 15 amino acids. The CDR3 DNA reads as TGTGCCAGCAGCCCCCCGAGGGATCGCACAGATACGCAGTATTTT. It encodes CASSPPRDRTDTQYF. The variable domain in full, completed from reference TRBV14 and TRBJ2-3, reads EAGVTQFPSHSVIEKGQTVTLRCDPISGHDNLYWYRRVMGKEIKFLLHFVKESKQDESGMPNNRFLAERTGGTYSTLKVQPAELEDSGVYFCASSPPRDRTDTQYFGPGTRLTVL.

The CDR3 protein is CASSWASGSYEQYF. In DNA form, the CDR3 reads TGTGCCAGCAGCTGGGCTAGCGGGAGTTACGAGCAGTACTTC. The chain carries TRBV11-2 and TRBJ2-7; TRBD2 agrees at 10 bases. Germline CDR1 and CDR2: SGHAT and FQNNGV. V was clipped by 4 bases and J by 4 bases; unmatched bases: 4. CDR3 length equals 14 residues.

The chain links TRBV29-1 to TRBJ1-4, with TRBD1 matching over 8 bases. Germline V gives CDR1 SQVTM, CDR2 ANQGSEA. Trimming cost V 5 bases and J 8 bases; bases outside gene matches: 10. This CDR3 region has 14 residues. Here the CDR3 DNA reads TGCAGCGTTCCGAGGCACCACAGGGGGGAAAAACTGTTTTTT. Its translation: CSVPRHHRGEKLFF.

This clone was recorded once. V and J are TRBV7-2 and TRBJ1-4; tentatively, D is TRBD1 (6 bases). The germline V gene has CDR1 SGHTA and CDR2 FQGNSA. Trimming removed 4 bases from V and 0 bases from J, with 9 bases in between. The CDR3 sequence is 15 residues long. CDR3 in amino acids: CASSSQGTTNEKLFF. CDR3 sequence (DNA): TGTGCCAGCAGCTCACAGGGAACAACTAATGAAAAACTGTTTTTT.